Below, 9 T cell receptor beta chains from the same sample are listed, as sequenced in a study of T cells in Graves' hyperthyroidism and ophthalmopathy. Authors of the study amplified TCR beta CDR3 regions from RNA transcripts. HTBI primers were the set used in a first-round RT-PCR of the TCR CDR3. TCRdb reprocessed the multiplex PCR reads via MiXCR and lists one record per CDR3 protein. The sample has hundreds of thousands of distinct CDR3 sequences; 35% to 45% are singletons. Input material: blood. The receptors stem from a man aged 18-30 years with Graves' hyperthyroidism.

This clonotype appeared many times. The V and J genes are TRBV29-1 and TRBJ1-1; D may be TRBD1 (5 bases). V shed 4 bases and J shed 0 bases, with 15 bases lying between them. This CDR3 is built from 15 residues. Germline-derived CDR1 and CDR2 are SQVTM and ANQGSEA. The CDR3, as DNA: TGCAGCGTTGGAGGGGAAATCCTCATGAACACTGAAGCTTTCTTT. This codes for CSVGGEILMNTEAFF.

This clonotype was found many times. The rearrangement uses TRBV12-3 or TRBV12-4 and TRBJ1-5, with 9 bases identical to TRBD1. The CDR3 has 15 residues. J gave up 6 bases and V 9 bases, and 12 bases lay outside the gene matches. CDR3 in DNA: TGTGCCAGGGGAAGATCGGGACAGGGCCCTCAGCCCCAGCATTTT. Protein sequence: CARGRSGQGPQPQHF.

As to this clonotype: A much larger clone differs from this one at a single base, so this may be a read error. This chain links TRBV10-3 with TRBJ1-6; D may be TRBD1 (5 bases). The CDR3 is 16 residues long. Looked up from germline, CDR1 is ENHRY and CDR2 is SYGVKD. The CDR3 DNA reads as TGTGCCAGCAGTCCCAGGGCGCAAGGGGATAATTCACCCCTCCACTTT. Amino acids: CASSPRAQGDNSPLHF.

The chain links TRBV11-2 to TRBJ1-1; no firm D call. Between the trimmed V and J ends, which lost 4 bases and 1 base, there was a span of 10 bases. The CDR3 covers 14 residues. Germline lookup yields CDR1 SGHAT and CDR2 FQNNGV. DNA of the CDR3: TGTGCCAGCAGCTCCCAGTTGCGGAACACTGAAGCTTTCTTT. It encodes CASSSQLRNTEAFF.

This clonotype has at least ten counts. The chain's CDR3 is CASSFGVRYEQYF. The CDR3 DNA reads as TGTGCCAGCAGCTTTGGGGTCCGGTACGAGCAGTACTTC. The rearrangement links TRBV7-2 to TRBJ2-7; D not resolved. CDR3 length: 13 residues. V dropped 3 bases and J dropped 4 bases, with 10 bases sitting between them. The germline gives CDR1 SGHTA, CDR2 FQGNSA.

The chain couples TRBV25-1 to TRBJ1-1; the D gene is possibly TRBD1 (6 bases). The CDR3 consists of 14 residues. CDR1 is MGHDK and CDR2 is SYGVNS in the germline V gene. Trimming stripped 7 bases from V and 3 bases from J, with 15 bases between. The CDR3 region is CASIPRGRDTEAFF. DNA for the CDR3: TGTGCCAGCATCCCCCGGGGGCGAGACACTGAAGCTTTCTTT.

CDR3 loop: CAIGSRDRNSPLHF. CDR3 DNA: TGTGCCATCGGGTCCCGGGACAGAAATTCACCCCTCCACTTT. The V gene is TRBV10-3, the J gene TRBJ1-6; 7 nucleotides align to TRBD1. CDR1 ENHRY and CDR2 SYGVKD come from the germline V gene. Losses at the gene ends were 8 bases for V and 7 bases for J; bases not matched to a gene: 8. The CDR3 totals 14 residues.

J is TRBJ2-7 and V is TRBV7-2; 7 nucleotides line up with TRBD2. The CDR3 loop spans 13 amino acids. Unmatched junction bases numbered 6, after V lost 6 bases and J lost 4 bases. From germline, CDR1 is SGHTA and CDR2 FQGNSA. DNA for the CDR3: TGTGCCAGCAGTGAAGCGGGGCGTTACGAGCAGTACTTC. This encodes CASSEAGRYEQYF.

This clonotype was seen only a few times. V usage is TRBV12-3 or TRBV12-4 and J usage is TRBJ1-4; a possible D gene is TRBD1 (6 bases). The V gene lost 5 bases and the J gene lost 4 bases, with 11 bases spanning the gap. The CDR3 consists of 14 residues. DNA of the CDR3: TGTGCCAGCAGTCGGACAGATGGTAATGAAAAACTGTTTTTT. This sequence encodes CASSRTDGNEKLFF.